One TCR beta chain is described in this entry. This specimen comes from a study of blood T cell repertoires in COVID-19. Here immunoSEQ multiplex PCR was the method, and the copy in TCRdb shows in-frame clones only, minus some. The sample consists of hundreds of thousands of clones, 65% to 85% of them appearing once. This CDR3 has 12 amino acids. CDR1 is LNHNV, CDR2 YYDKDF, per germline (reference sequence). The J segment lost 9 bases and the V segment lost 6 bases, leaving 7 bases of the junction unmatched. This clonotype originated in a man aged 80 or over with acute or convalescent COVID-19. Sequences were obtained from peripheral blood. The chain carries TRBV15 and TRBJ2-5; 7 bases fit TRBD1. CDR3 residues: CATSGQAMAQYF. The CDR3 region has the DNA TGTGCCACCAGTGGACAGGCGATGGCCCAGTACTTC.